This T cell receptor beta chain was identified during a study of blood T cell repertoires in COVID-19. At the level of the study: T cells, B-cell-depleted T cells, or PBMCs provided the cDNA or gDNA that served as material.

Generated by immunoSEQ multiplex PCR, the TCRdb table keeps only in-frame clones and is missing some. Seen here are approximately 210,000 clones, approximately 82% observed once, and the top ten hold about 12%. V dropped 10 bases and J dropped 6; count of bases not matched to a gene: 13. Germline CDR1 is MDHEN and CDR2 is SYDVKM. The CDR3 covers 15 residues. This chain links TRBV28 with TRBJ2-3, with TRBD2 matching 10 bases. Source material: peripheral blood. The clonotype was recovered from a woman aged 40 to 50 with acute or convalescent COVID-19. In DNA, the CDR3 is TGTGCCACCGATGTAGCGGGGGGTGTGGCGGATACGCAGTATTTT. Translation: CATDVAGGVADTQYF.